A selection of T cell receptor beta chains follows, all from one sample in a study of Graves' ophthalmopathy and Graves' hyperthyroidism. A single record per CDR3 protein comes from TCRdb applying MiXCR to the multiplex PCR reads. The profile shows approximately 160,000 distinct CDR3 sequences, around two fifths of them singletons. Sequencing was performed on peripheral blood. These receptors were obtained from a woman in her forties with Graves' ophthalmopathy. CDR3s include the opening cysteine and the closing phenylalanine or tryptophan. The D gene is left open where the match is weak. Clone sizes are given selectively: once, few, many, or a class where the clone is expanded.

V gene: TRBV19
D gene: NA
clone size: NA
J gene: TRBJ1-1
CDR3 DNA: TGTGCCAGTAGCGCGGGCGCCCGGGGGAACACTGAAGCTTTCTTT
CDR3 protein: CASSAGARGNTEAFF

V gene: TRBV10-1
D gene: NA
clone size: many
J gene: TRBJ1-2
CDR3 DNA: TGCGCCAGCAGCCCCTCGGGGGGTGGCTACACCTTC
CDR3 protein: CASSPSGGGYTF

V gene: TRBV19
D gene: NA
clone size: NA
J gene: TRBJ2-7
CDR3 DNA: TGTGCCAGTAGTGGAAGGGGGAGCTCCTACGAGCAGTACTTC
CDR3 protein: CASSGRGSSYEQYF

V gene: TRBV27
D gene: NA
clone size: NA
J gene: TRBJ2-5
CDR3 DNA: TGTGCCAGCAGGCTACTAGTGGGAGAGACCCAGTACTTC
CDR3 protein: CASRLLVGETQYF

V gene: TRBV12-3/TRBV12-4
D gene: TRBD2
clone size: NA
J gene: TRBJ2-5
CDR3 DNA: TGTGCCAGCAGCTTCCTAGCGGAAGAGACCCAGTACTTC
CDR3 protein: CASSFLAEETQYF

V gene: TRBV28
D gene: NA
clone size: NA
J gene: TRBJ1-3
CDR3 DNA: TGTGCCTCCCGCCGGTCGAACACCATATATTTT
CDR3 protein: CASRRSNTIYF

V gene: TRBV4-1
D gene: TRBD2
clone size: many
J gene: TRBJ2-5
CDR3 DNA: TGCGCCAGCAGCCAAGGGACTAGTTGGGATGACGGTGAGACCCAGTACTTC
CDR3 protein: CASSQGTSWDDGETQYF

V gene: TRBV6-2/TRBV6-3
D gene: NA
clone size: once
J gene: TRBJ2-7
CDR3 DNA: TGTGCCAGCAGTTCCACTCAAGGGGTCTACGAGCAGTACTTC
CDR3 protein: CASSSTQGVYEQYF

V gene: TRBV6-2/TRBV6-3
D gene: TRBD2
clone size: NA
J gene: TRBJ2-7
CDR3 DNA: TGTGCCAGCAGTTACCGCCGTGGGTCTAGCGGGAGGGCCCCTCGGCACGAGCAGTACTTC
CDR3 protein: CASSYRRGSSGRAPRHEQYF

V gene: TRBV19
D gene: TRBD1
clone size: many
J gene: TRBJ1-1
CDR3 DNA: TGTGCCAGTAGTTCCCGGGACAGGGTATCCACTGAAGCTTTCTTT
CDR3 protein: CASSSRDRVSTEAFF

V gene: TRBV20-1
D gene: TRBD1
clone size: many
J gene: TRBJ1-6
CDR3 DNA: TGCAGTGCTAGTGACCCAAGGACAGGGCAGAGCTCCTATAATTCACCCCTCCACTTT
CDR3 protein: CSASDPRTGQSSYNSPLHF

V gene: TRBV12-3/TRBV12-4
D gene: NA
clone size: NA
J gene: TRBJ1-1
CDR3 DNA: TGTGCCAGCAGTTACGCGGTTAATAGGGCGAAGAACACTGAAGCTTTCTTT
CDR3 protein: CASSYAVNRAKNTEAFF

V gene: TRBV11-2
D gene: TRBD2
clone size: NA
J gene: TRBJ2-7
CDR3 DNA: TGTGCCAGCAGCGTACCCCGGCTAGCGGGGACTTACGAGCAGTACTTC
CDR3 protein: CASSVPRLAGTYEQYF

V gene: TRBV6-5
D gene: TRBD1
clone size: many
J gene: TRBJ1-5
CDR3 DNA: TGTGCCAGCAGCCTCGGACAGGGGAGCAATCAGCCCCAGCATTTT
CDR3 protein: CASSLGQGSNQPQHF

V gene: TRBV6-1
D gene: NA
clone size: few
J gene: TRBJ1-3
CDR3 DNA: TGTGCCAGCAGTCTCTCCTCACTCTCTGGAAACACCATATATTTT
CDR3 protein: CASSLSSLSGNTIYF

V gene: TRBV3-1
D gene: NA
clone size: many
J gene: TRBJ2-7
CDR3 DNA: TGTGCCAGCAGCCAGGGGGCTTATGACATCGAGCAGTACTTC
CDR3 protein: CASSQGAYDIEQYF

V gene: TRBV2
D gene: TRBD1
clone size: many
J gene: TRBJ2-5
CDR3 DNA: TGTGCCAGCACTGGGACAGTCCAAGAGACCCAGTACTTC
CDR3 protein: CASTGTVQETQYF

V gene: TRBV28
D gene: NA
clone size: many
J gene: TRBJ2-7
CDR3 DNA: TGTGCCAGCAGTTTGACAGACCAGCTGGCGGGCGAGCAGTACTTC
CDR3 protein: CASSLTDQLAGEQYF

V gene: TRBV6-5
D gene: NA
clone size: many
J gene: TRBJ1-1
CDR3 DNA: TGTGCCAGCAGTTACTCGAGTGAGGGGGGCACTGAAGCTTTCTTT
CDR3 protein: CASSYSSEGGTEAFF

V gene: TRBV28
D gene: NA
clone size: few
J gene: TRBJ1-6
CDR3 DNA: TGTGCCAGCAGTTTGAAGGTGACCCTCCACTTT
CDR3 protein: CASSLKVTLHF

V gene: TRBV28
D gene: NA
clone size: NA
J gene: TRBJ2-2
CDR3 DNA: TGTGCCAGCAGTTTTCAGACCGGGGAGCTGTTTTTT
CDR3 protein: CASSFQTGELFF

V gene: TRBV29-1
D gene: TRBD2
clone size: many
J gene: TRBJ2-5
CDR3 DNA: TGCAGCGGTGACGCCAGCGGGGGAGAGACCCAGTACTTC
CDR3 protein: CSGDASGGETQYF

V gene: TRBV6-1
D gene: NA
clone size: NA
J gene: TRBJ1-6
CDR3 DNA: TGTGCCAGCAGGATACAGGGAGGTGCTAATTCACCCCTCCACTTT
CDR3 protein: CASRIQGGANSPLHF

V gene: TRBV29-1
D gene: TRBD1
clone size: many
J gene: TRBJ1-2
CDR3 DNA: TGCAGCGCCCGGATCCATAATTGGGACAGCTTGATTATAACTTCTTATGGCTACACCTTC
CDR3 protein: CSARIHNWDSLIITSYGYTF

V gene: TRBV11-3
D gene: TRBD2
clone size: NA
J gene: TRBJ2-5
CDR3 DNA: TGTGCCAGCAGCTCCCGACTAGCGGGGGGGCAAGAGACCCAGTACTTC
CDR3 protein: CASSSRLAGGQETQYF

V gene: TRBV18
D gene: TRBD1
clone size: many
J gene: TRBJ1-6
CDR3 DNA: TGCGCCAGCTCACCGGGACAGGGTGATTCACCCCTCCACTTT
CDR3 protein: CASSPGQGDSPLHF

V gene: TRBV6-2/TRBV6-3
D gene: TRBD1
clone size: many
J gene: TRBJ1-5
CDR3 DNA: TGTGCCAGCAGTTTACGATCCAGGGGGTACAATCAGCCCCAGCATTTT
CDR3 protein: CASSLRSRGYNQPQHF

V gene: TRBV24-1
D gene: NA
clone size: NA
J gene: TRBJ1-1
CDR3 DNA: TGTGCCACCAGTGATGGGTCCGACACTGAAGCTTTCTTT
CDR3 protein: CATSDGSDTEAFF